The present T cell receptor (beta chain) was sequenced within a study of OX40 agonist ivuxolimab in advanced cancers. V was pared by 4 bases and J by 1 base, with 4 bases of the junction left unmatched. This CDR3 has 15 residues. CDR1 and CDR2 from the germline V gene are SGHVS and FQNEAQ. In the case of this clone: The antigen is not known.

TCRdb's copy holds only in-frame clones and misses some; the assay was immunoSEQ multiplex PCR. The table shows 80,000 to 95,000 clones, with around 88% occurring only once. Study observations and caveats: Dose levels from 0.1 to 3.0 mg/kg saw CD4+ and CD8+ blood T cells expand clonally by week 6. The average count of expanded clones was higher among CD8+ T cells than among CD4+.

The TCR was taken from an adult with an advanced solid tumor such as melanoma, head and neck, liver or kidney cancer. The specimen comprised CD4+ or CD8+ T cells sorted from blood, sampled in a trial of the OX40 agonist ivuxolimab. The chain carries TRBV7-8 and TRBJ2-3, with 8 bases identical to TRBD1. As DNA, the CDR3 is TGTGCCAGCAGCTCCACGACAGGGGGCACAGATACGCAGTATTTT. It translates to CASSSTTGGTDTQYF.